This TCR beta chain was profiled in a study of Graves' ophthalmopathy and Graves' hyperthyroidism. For this clonotype: The antigen is unknown.

Overall study findings and caveats: For predicting ophthalmopathy progression, the model had about 64% sensitivity and roughly 72% specificity. Blood also contained most of the expanded thyroid clonotypes above 0.001 frequency. A 13-signature model separated ophthalmopathy from stable hyperthyroidism, reaching around 88% sensitivity and less than 83% specificity cross-validated.

V was clipped by 1 base and J by 5 bases; unmatched bases: 10. The CDR3 runs to 15 residues. Germline assignment: CDR1 DFQATT and CDR2 SNEGSKA (reference sequence). The authors amplified TCR beta CDR3 regions, and they did so from RNA transcripts for repertoire sequencing. RT-PCR in the first round used HTBI primers; a second-round multiplex PCR followed. TCRdb used MiXCR to reprocess the multiplex PCR reads, holding one entry per CDR3 protein. Of about 740,000 distinct CDR3 sequences in the sample, 35% to 50% were seen once. The V call is TRBV20-1, the J call TRBJ1-2; the match to TRBD1 covers 7 bases. The TCR originated in an adult man with Graves' ophthalmopathy. The sample was peripheral blood. CDR3 nucleotide sequence: TGCAGTGCTAGAGGGACCGGGACAGAGCGTTATGGCTACACCTTC. Amino acids: CSARGTGTERYGYTF.